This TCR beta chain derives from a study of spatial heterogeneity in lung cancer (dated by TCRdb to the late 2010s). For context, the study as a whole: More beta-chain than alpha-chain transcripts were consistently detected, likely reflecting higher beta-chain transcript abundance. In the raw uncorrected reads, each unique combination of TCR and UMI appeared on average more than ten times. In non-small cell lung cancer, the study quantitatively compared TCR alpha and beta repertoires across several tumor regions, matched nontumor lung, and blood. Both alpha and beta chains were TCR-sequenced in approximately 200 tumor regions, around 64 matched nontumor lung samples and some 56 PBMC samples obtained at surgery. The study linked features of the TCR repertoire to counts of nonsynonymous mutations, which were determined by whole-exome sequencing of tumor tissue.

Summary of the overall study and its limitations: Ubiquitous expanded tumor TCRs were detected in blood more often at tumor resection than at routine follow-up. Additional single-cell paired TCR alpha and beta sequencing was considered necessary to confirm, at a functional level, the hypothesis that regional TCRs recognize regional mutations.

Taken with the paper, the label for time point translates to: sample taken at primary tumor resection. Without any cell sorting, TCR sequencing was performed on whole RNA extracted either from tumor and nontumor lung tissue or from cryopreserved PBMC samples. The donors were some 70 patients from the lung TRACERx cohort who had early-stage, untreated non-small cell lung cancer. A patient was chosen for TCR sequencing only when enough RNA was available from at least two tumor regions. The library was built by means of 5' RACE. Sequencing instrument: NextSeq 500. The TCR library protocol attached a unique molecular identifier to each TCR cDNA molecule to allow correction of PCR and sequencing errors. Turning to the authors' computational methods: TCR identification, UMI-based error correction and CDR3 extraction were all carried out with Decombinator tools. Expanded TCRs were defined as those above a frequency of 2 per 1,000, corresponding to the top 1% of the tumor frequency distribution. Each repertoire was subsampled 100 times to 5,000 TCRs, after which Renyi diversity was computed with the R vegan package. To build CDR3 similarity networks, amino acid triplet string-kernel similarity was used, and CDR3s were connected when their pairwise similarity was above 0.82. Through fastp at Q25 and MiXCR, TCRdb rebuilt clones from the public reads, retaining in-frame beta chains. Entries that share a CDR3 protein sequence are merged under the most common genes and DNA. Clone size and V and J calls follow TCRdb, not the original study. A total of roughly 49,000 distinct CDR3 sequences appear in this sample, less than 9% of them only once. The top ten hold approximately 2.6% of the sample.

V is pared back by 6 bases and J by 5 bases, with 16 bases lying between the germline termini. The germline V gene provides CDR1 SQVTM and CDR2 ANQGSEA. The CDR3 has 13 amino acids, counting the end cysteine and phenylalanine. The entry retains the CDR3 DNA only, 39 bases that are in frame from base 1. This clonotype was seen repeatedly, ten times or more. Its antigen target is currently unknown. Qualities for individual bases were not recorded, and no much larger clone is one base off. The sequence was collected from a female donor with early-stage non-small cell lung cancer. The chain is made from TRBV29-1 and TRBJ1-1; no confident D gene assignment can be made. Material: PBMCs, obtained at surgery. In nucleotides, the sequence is TGCAGCGTCGCGAGGTCCTTAGGGACTGAAGCTTTCTTT. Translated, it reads CSVARSLGTEAFF.